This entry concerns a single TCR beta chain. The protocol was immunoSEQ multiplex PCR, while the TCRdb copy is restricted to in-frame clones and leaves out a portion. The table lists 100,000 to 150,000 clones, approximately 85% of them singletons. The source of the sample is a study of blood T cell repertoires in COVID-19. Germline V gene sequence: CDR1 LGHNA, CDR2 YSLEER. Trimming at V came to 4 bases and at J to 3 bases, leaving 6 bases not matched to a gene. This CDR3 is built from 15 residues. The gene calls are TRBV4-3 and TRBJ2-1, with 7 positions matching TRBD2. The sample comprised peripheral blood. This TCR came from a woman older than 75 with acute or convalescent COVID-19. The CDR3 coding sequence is TGCGCCAGCAGCCCCTTGACTAGCCGCTACAATGAGCAGTTCTTC. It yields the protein CASSPLTSRYNEQFF.